This TCR beta chain was observed in a study of cytomegalovirus exposure and HLA in healthy donors (dated by TCRdb to 2016 to 2017). Some background on the complete study: According to an earlier analysis of 587 of the donors, some 170 million T cells yielded over 100 million unique TCR beta sequences and about 280 Gb of sequence data. Alongside the repertoire data, information on donor age, sex, ethnicity and CMV serostatus was compiled. Class I and class II HLA loci were covered by the typing at four-digit resolution. The aim of the study was to test whether cataloging public T cell receptors could identify signatures of past pathogen exposure. Across some 400 genotyped donors of the cohort, an average of roughly 250,000 unique TCR beta nucleotide sequences per donor were sequenced, and roughly 18% of those sequences were non-productive. An early release covering 500 to 750 HLA-typed donors comprised approximately 300 gigabases of sequencing data and roughly 86 million unique TCR sequences. Using immunosequencing, the study profiled T cell repertoires from 666 subjects and related those repertoires to cytomegalovirus serostatus. To predict cytomegalovirus infection status, the study combined high-throughput TCR immunosequencing, statistical association of individual TCRs with disease status, and machine learning. A later genetic analysis used genome-wide SNP genotypes for about 55% of the 666 donors, treating that subset as a discovery cohort. Of the 300 to 500 genotyped donors, more than 75% were placed in the genetic ancestry cluster associated with self-reported Caucasian donors. A later analysis re-examined previously published TCR beta repertoires from over 500 donors and added high-resolution HLA genotyping to investigate patterns of TCR occurrence. An earlier analysis of some 500 of the donors applied high-throughput TCR beta sequencing to assess whether each TCR beta V gene segment acted as functional or pseudogenic. Besides the first cohort of 550 to 750 subjects, a separate validation cohort made up of roughly 120 different subjects was used. The later analysis used no new phenotypic data to find candidate immune exposures, relying instead on TCR beta sequences and their occurrence across donors. All discovery cohort repertoires had been generated using a single sequencing platform. A few DR-DQ haplotypes were treated as single units for association and clustering because of strong linkage in the cohort. Typing coverage differed by locus: A, B, C, DRB1 and DQB1 were typed in about 629-640 donors, DQA1 in about 500, DPA1 in approximately 600, and DPB1 in 450 to 490.

The cohort was made up of about 670 healthy bone marrow donors. At the time of sampling, every cohort member was nominally healthy, though immune exposures that went unrecorded were likely present. The donor was CMV seropositive and was included in the group of some 290 seropositive cohort members. Each donor provided a peripheral blood sample, and peripheral blood mononuclear cells were used for TCR beta sequencing. Genomic DNA was extracted from the blood cell samples with the Qiagen DNeasy Blood Extraction Kit. Of note for this clone: This receptor's antigen is unknown. A junction end diverges from the germline sequence, so it may reflect a read error.

The full study reports these points: In a later analysis, TCR association rates were found to vary across HLA loci, with the most associated TCRs seen for DRB1 alleles and the fewest for HLA-C alleles. In both the original and validation cohorts, the classifier was reported to diagnose cytomegalovirus status with high specificity and sensitivity. In a later analysis, 16,951 TCR beta sequences were associated with specific HLA alleles at a false discovery rate of 0.05. The authors suggested that the approach could potentially be extended to other disease states and immunological phenotypes. In a later genetic analysis, fewer N-insertions in productive TCRs were reported among donors in an Asian-associated ancestry cluster than the approximately 670-donor mean. In a later analysis, HLA-associated TCR beta chains were found to be more clonally expanded and to have lower generation probabilities than equally common non-associated chains. Linkage disequilibrium might explain the correlated functional status among segregating V segments, but an unknown experimental factor could not be ruled out. CMV serostatus was the only immune exposure information available for the cohort. According to a later analysis, parvovirus B19, influenza, CMV and Epstein-Barr virus appeared linked to several top co-occurrence clusters. Broadly in line with IMGT annotations, most TCR beta V segments showed up in productive rearrangements about 87% or about 30% of the time in an earlier analysis of 450 to 600 of the donors. V-gene and J-gene trimming of TCR beta chains was associated with a missense DCLRE1C variant in a later genetic analysis, and the association was replicated in an independent cohort. When HLA alleles, especially DR and DQ, strongly co-occurred, TCR associations were difficult to assign to individual alleles. Three of the identified cytomegalovirus-associated TCR beta chains were confirmed in vitro to be specific for cytomegalovirus antigens. Most CMV-associated TCR beta chains appeared to be HLA-restricted in a later analysis, and the HLA associations seemed to be driven largely by CMV exposure. Sequencing depth was assumed to be roughly uniform across donors in the presence/absence analyses, though that assumption may not hold. HLA typing was unavailable for some donors at each locus, so association tests used only the typed subset. The study listed approximately 150 TCR beta chains as associated with cytomegalovirus. A cluster of highly shared sequence variants was judged likely to represent a technical artifact of the sequencing pipeline. Because counts were too low, roughly 17 rarely observed V segments, including chromosome 9 orphons, were left out of the earlier analysis of some 600 of the donors. This cohort had only TCR beta chains sequenced, and the lack of alpha or paired-chain data limited which features could be detected. A further reported finding was that TCR beta sequences accurately predicted the HLA-A and HLA-B alleles for most subjects in the first cohort. Most TCR sequences were seen in very few donors, while some public TCRs were found in many individuals.

The library was produced with the immunoSEQ multiplex PCR assay. For the multiplex PCR, a mixture combining 60 forward primers for TCR Vbeta segments and 13 reverse primers for TCR Jbeta segments was used. The CDR3 region of rearranged TCR beta genes was amplified from genomic DNA with a multiplex PCR assay. On the Illumina HiSeq System, the amplified TCR beta libraries were sequenced as 87-base-pair reads. Under the source paper's analysis protocol: A later analysis tallied tens of millions of unique TCR beta chains across the 666 repertoires, and approximately 12 million of those chains were shared by two or more donors. A nearest-neighbor algorithm error-corrected the raw reads and collapsed the reads into unique sequences, merging closely related sequences to remove PCR and sequencing errors. V, D and J gene segments were assigned by aligning CDR3 sequences to IMGT reference sequences. For a sequence to be retained, a match of at least six nucleotides to both a V gene segment and a J gene segment was required. A rearrangement counted as productive if the CDR3 had no stop codons and remained in frame with V and J, and every other rearrangement counted as non-productive. CDR3 was defined by IMGT convention, running from the second conserved V-encoded cysteine to the conserved J-encoded phenylalanine. Sequences without an unambiguous match to a single V gene segment were excluded from the earlier analysis of about 640 of the donors. In an earlier analysis of 587 of the donors, V segments were called functional above 56.7% productive rearrangements and were called segregating when the between-donor standard deviation exceeded 5%. To diagnose cytomegalovirus status from the catalog of TCR beta chain sequences, a statistical classification framework was built. In a later analysis, V and J genes were assigned by comparing TCR nucleotide sequences against IMGT/GENE-DB human TR gene sequences. Using the TCRdist pipeline, a later analysis assigned CDR3 sequences along with most-parsimonious VDJ recombination scenarios. A later analysis defined each TCR beta chain by its CDR3 amino acid sequence plus V-gene family, and excluded reads lacking a unique V-gene family. In a later analysis, 450 to 600 highly shared, low-generation-probability nucleotide sequences were removed to address suspected cross-contamination and a sequencing artifact. A later analysis calculated a clonal expansion index for each public chain from normalized within-repertoire ranks of inferred template counts. In a later analysis, generation probabilities were computed using a VDJ recombination model fitted to out-of-frame rearrangements, and the results were checked against IGoR. In a later analysis, TCR-TCR, TCR-HLA and TCR-CMV co-occurrence was scored with hypergeometric tests, and a repertoire-size bias correction was applied to TCR pairs. False discovery rates were estimated in a later analysis by permuting HLA or CMV assignments 20 times. A later analysis grouped co-occurring TCRs with DBSCAN, adding TCRdist sequence similarity when clustering within HLA-allele-positive subsets. Repertoires with fewer than 30,000 or more than 120,000 public chains were left out of co-occurrence clustering, as were about 5 repertoires with anomalous nucleotide sharing. This is the immuneACCESS table as TCRdb keeps it, with only in-frame sequences that have V and J called. A part of the clones is gone; compared with another copy, unresolved V genes explain less than half, and the rest is unexplained. The V and J calls and clone size come from that table; D and trimming were worked out from the DNA. The sample table lists roughly 130,000 clones, less than 85% of them with a count of one. The top ten clonotypes cover around 2.1% of the sample.

Source material: PBMCs. The sequence was obtained from a woman aged 40 to 55 in good health and CMV-seropositive.

The CDR3 in this case is CSSSLNLANLNTGELFF. The nucleotide sequence is TGTTCCAGCAGTTTAAATCTAGCGAACCTCAACACCGGGGAGCTGTTTTTT. The sequence links TRBV7-9 to TRBJ2-2; TRBD2 is possibly the D segment (6 matching bases). The CDR3 spans 17 residues, from the cysteine through the phenylalanine. Solely the CDR3 DNA is kept, with 51 bases framed from the first base. For CDR1 and CDR2, the germline V gene (reference sequence) lists SEHNR and FQNEAQ.